A single TCR beta chain is shown here with its context. The V and J ends lost 6 bases and 4 bases, in that order; junction bases with no gene match: 10. This CDR3 has 15 residues. Germline V CDR1 and CDR2: MDHEN, SYDVKM. Assay used: immunoSEQ multiplex PCR; TCRdb lists only in-frame clones, some missing. The table includes more than 200,000 clones, roughly 91% detected once. These data originate in a study of blood T cell repertoires in COVID-19. This chain uses TRBV28 with TRBJ2-7, with 9 positions matching TRBD1. The receptor was isolated from a woman aged 30 to 39 who had recovered from COVID-19. The specimen sequenced was PBMCs or T cells enriched from blood (not recorded which). The CDR3 loop reads CASSETGGAGYEQYF. CDR3 bases: TGTGCCAGCAGCGAAACAGGGGGCGCAGGGTACGAGCAGTACTTC.